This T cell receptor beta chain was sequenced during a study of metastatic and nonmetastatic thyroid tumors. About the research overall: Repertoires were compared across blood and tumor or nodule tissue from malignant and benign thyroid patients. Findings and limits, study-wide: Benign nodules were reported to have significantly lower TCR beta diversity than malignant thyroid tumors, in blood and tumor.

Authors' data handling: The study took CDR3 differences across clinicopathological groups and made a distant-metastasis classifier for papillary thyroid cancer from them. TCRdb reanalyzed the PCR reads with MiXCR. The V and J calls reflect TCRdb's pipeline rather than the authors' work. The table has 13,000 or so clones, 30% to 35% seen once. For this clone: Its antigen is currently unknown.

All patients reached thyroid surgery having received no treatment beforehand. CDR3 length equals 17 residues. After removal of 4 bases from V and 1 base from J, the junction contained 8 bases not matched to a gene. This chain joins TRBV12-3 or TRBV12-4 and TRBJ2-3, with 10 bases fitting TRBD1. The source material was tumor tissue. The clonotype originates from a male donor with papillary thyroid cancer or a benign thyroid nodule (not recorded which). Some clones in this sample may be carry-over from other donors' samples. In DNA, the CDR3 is TGTGCCAGCAGTTCTCGACAGGGGGCGCCGGGCACAGATACGCAGTATTTT. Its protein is CASSSRQGAPGTDTQYF.